The rows below give T cell receptor beta chains drawn from one sample of a study of blood T cell repertoires in COVID-19. The assay was immunoSEQ multiplex PCR, and TCRdb's table has in-frame clones only and misses some. This sample yields 45,000 to 55,000 clones, of which about 71% are seen a single time; approximately 9% belongs to the top ten. The specimen sequenced was peripheral blood. All receptors derive from a woman in her 70s with acute or convalescent COVID-19. CDR3s include the opening cysteine and the closing phenylalanine or tryptophan. The D gene is left open where the match is weak. Part of the rows lack a size; the others show once, few, many or a class for expanded clones.

cdr3_length,clone_size,j_call,d_call,v_call,cdr3_nt,cdr3_aa
14,.,TRBJ2-7,.,TRBV7-9,TGTGCCAGCAGCCTACTAGGAACTGTGGGGGAGCAGTACTTC,CASSLLGTVGEQYF
14,few,TRBJ1-4,.,TRBV7-9,TGTGCCAGCAGCCCGAGAACCCACTATGAAAAACTGTTTTTT,CASSPRTHYEKLFF
11,.,TRBJ2-2,.,TRBV19,TGTGCCAGTAATTCGAGGGCTGGTCTGTTTTTT,CASNSRAGLFF
19,few,TRBJ2-3,TRBD1,TRBV11-2,TGTGCCAGCAGCTCCATACGGGCATCCTCCGGGACAGGGAGGGATACGCAGTATTTT,CASSSIRASSGTGRDTQYF
15,.,TRBJ1-3,.,TRBV10-3,TGTGCCATCAGTGAGGGGGGCTTCTCTGGAAACACCATATATTTT,CAISEGGFSGNTIYF
14,.,TRBJ1-4,.,TRBV5-1,TGCGCCAGCAGCCTCGGGACTAATAATGAAAAACTGTTTTTT,CASSLGTNNEKLFF
13,.,TRBJ2-1,TRBD2,TRBV14,TGTGCCAGCCGGACTAGCGGGAGCGTTGAGCAGTTCTTC,CASRTSGSVEQFF
14,.,TRBJ1-2,.,TRBV7-8,TGTGCCAGCAGCCCCTTTACAGGGAACTATGGCTACACCTTC,CASSPFTGNYGYTF
13,.,TRBJ2-3,.,TRBV27,TGTGCCAGCAGTTTACGTGTGGAGTCAAGGCAGTATTTT,CASSLRVESRQYF
16,.,TRBJ2-6,TRBD1,TRBV19,TGTGCCAGTAGCAGGGACAGTTCGTCTGGGGCCAACGTCCTGACTTTC,CASSRDSSSGANVLTF
15,.,TRBJ2-5,TRBD2,TRBV14,TGTGCCAGCAGCCGTATAGCGGGGGTCCAAGAGACCCAGTACTTC,CASSRIAGVQETQYF
13,.,TRBJ2-2,TRBD2,TRBV27,TGTGCCACCTCAGCCGGGAGGGCCGGGGAGCTGTTTTTT,CATSAGRAGELFF
16,few,TRBJ2-3,TRBD2,TRBV19,TGTGCCAGTAGTCCCGTGGGTAGCGGGAGAACAGATACGCAGTATTTT,CASSPVGSGRTDTQYF
18,.,TRBJ2-7,.,TRBV3-1/TRBV3-2,TGTGCCAGCAGCCAAGATTGGCCTCTGCGCGGGAACGTCTACGAGCAGTACTTC,CASSQDWPLRGNVYEQYF